This T cell receptor beta chain was sequenced for a study of blood T cell repertoires in COVID-19. On the study more broadly: Whether acute or convalescent, the COVID-19 samples came from the United States, Italy and Spain.

Donors were grouped by their self-reported clinical history. The method was immunoSEQ multiplex PCR; TCRdb's version includes in-frame clones alone and lacks a portion of them. The repertoire holds about 280,000 clones, under 90% seen once, with 1.9% in the top ten. CDR1 and CDR2 from the germline V gene are SGHAT and FQNNGV. Unmatched junction bases numbered 7, after V lost 5 bases and J lost 5 bases. CDR3 length: 14 amino acids. The receptor was derived from an older woman who had recovered from COVID-19. The genes are TRBV11-2 and TRBJ2-7; 9 bases match TRBD2. Specimen: PBMCs or T cells enriched from blood (not recorded which). The CDR3 is CASSAGGAGHEQYF. Written as DNA, the CDR3 is TGTGCCAGCAGCGCGGGGGGGGCGGGTCACGAGCAGTACTTC. The entire variable domain, with the rest obtained from reference TRBV11-2 and TRBJ2-7, is as follows: EAGVAQSPRYKIIEKRQSVAFWCNPISGHATLYWYQQILGQGPKLLIQFQNNGVVDDSQLPKDRFSAERLKGVDSTLKIQPAKLEDSAVYLCASSAGGAGHEQYFGPGTRLTVT.